Listed here is a single T cell receptor (beta chain). The data belong to a study of cytomegalovirus exposure and HLA in healthy donors. About the study: Prior work identified under 130 million unique TCR beta sequences in about 179 million T cells.

Germline V gene lookup returns CDR1 LNHDA and CDR2 SQIVND (reference sequence). This CDR3 comprises 16 residues. Losses at the gene ends were 3 bases for V and 6 bases for J; bases not matched to a gene: 12. The PCR used 60 Vbeta and 13 Jbeta primers. Assay: immunoSEQ multiplex PCR; the TCRdb copy retains only in-frame clones and omits some. Of 150,000 to 200,000 clones in the sample, roughly 79% were seen once. The clonotype was recovered from a woman aged 40 to 50 in good health and CMV-seronegative. Sequencing was performed on PBMCs. The chain uses TRBV19 and TRBJ1-1, with 8 bases that match TRBD1. The CDR3 DNA reads as TGTGCCAGTAGTATTATCCAGGGGGCCCATGGGCCTGAAGCTTTCTTT. This sequence encodes CASSIIQGAHGPEAFF.